This TCR beta chain was obtained from a study of CD8 T cells in Susac syndrome. Trimming removed 6 bases from V and 0 bases from J; junction bases left unmatched: 2. This CDR3 has 14 residues. Germline CDR1 and CDR2: MNHNS and SASEGT. Sequencing of TCR beta covered CD8+ and CD4+ T cells obtained from blood. Healthy donors constituted the controls, which were matched for age and sex. Roughly 0.45 to 1 ug RNA was reverse transcribed with random hexamers. TCRdb processed the immunoSEQ multiplex PCR reads anew with MiXCR; each CDR3 protein has one entry. The sample shows roughly 120,000 distinct CDR3 sequences, about 94% of them seen only once.

The clonotype comes from a human donor in good health. The chain joins TRBV6-1 to TRBJ2-3, with TRBD1 matching over 8 bases. The sequenced sample consisted of CD4+ T cells from PBMCs. Written as DNA, the CDR3 is TGTGCCAGCAGGAGGACAGGGAGCACAGATACGCAGTATTTT. Its translation is CASRRTGSTDTQYF.